The 27 T cell receptor beta chains below all came from one sample that was sequenced in a study of blood T cell repertoires in COVID-19. The method was immunoSEQ multiplex PCR; TCRdb's version includes in-frame clones alone and lacks a portion of them. The repertoire consists of under 250,000 clones, with about nine tenths occurring once and the leading ten covering around 6.5%. The sequenced sample consisted of peripheral blood. The receptors were sampled from a man aged 60 to 69 who had recovered from COVID-19.

This chain connects TRBV27 to TRBJ2-6; perhaps TRBD1 as D (5 bases). Germline values: CDR1 MNHEY, CDR2 SMNVEV (reference sequence). Trimming left V 3 bases short and J 0 bases short, with 6 bases between. CDR3 size: 15 residues. As DNA, the CDR3 is TGTGCCAGCAGTTTGGGGCGCTCTGGGGCCAACGTCCTGACTTTC. Protein product: CASSLGRSGANVLTF.

The V and J genes are TRBV7-2 and TRBJ1-2; TRBD1 agrees at 7 bases. The CDR3 extends over 15 amino acids. Germline V lookup: CDR1 SGHTA, CDR2 FQGNSA. Trimming took 5 bases from V and 8 from J; bases not matched to a gene: 14. The CDR3 loop reads CASSPWEEGAGGYTF. The DNA of the CDR3 is TGTGCCAGCAGCCCCTGGGAGGAGGGGGCGGGAGGCTACACCTTC. The variable domain in full, completed from reference TRBV7-2 and TRBJ1-2, reads GAGVSQSPSNKVTEKGKDVELRCDPISGHTALYWYRQSLGQGLEFLIYFQGNSAPDKSGLPSDRFSAERTGGSVSTLTIQRTQQEDSAVYLCASSPWEEGAGGYTFGSGTRLTVV.

This clone showed up just once. This chain joins TRBV3-1 (or the pseudogene TRBV3-2) and TRBJ2-5; 10 bases map to TRBD2. Germline CDR1 LGHDT, CDR2 YNNKEL (reference sequence). The V and J ends lost 5 bases and 6 bases, in that order; junction bases with no gene match: 12. The CDR3 length is 16 residues. The CDR3 bases are TGTGCCAGCAGCTTAAGGGAGCGGGGGGGTTTGCAGACCCAGTACTTC. Translation: CASSLRERGGLQTQYF.

The chain is built from TRBV28 and TRBJ2-2, with 7 positions matching TRBD2. The CDR3 is 15 residues long. The V gene's germline CDR1 is MDHEN and CDR2 SYDVKM. V trimming: 8 bases; J trimming: 0 bases; junction bases outside the gene matches: 6. The CDR3 sequence is CASAIAGANTGELFF. The CDR3 DNA is TGTGCCAGCGCTATCGCGGGAGCGAACACCGGGGAGCTGTTTTTT.

This chain uses TRBV3-1 (or the pseudogene TRBV3-2) with TRBJ1-1; 8 nucleotides align to TRBD1. CDR1 LGHDT and CDR2 YNNKEL come from the germline V gene (reference sequence). This CDR3 contains 15 residues. V lost 3 bases and J lost 5; bases outside the gene matches: 8. CDR3 region: CASSQRQGSWTEAFF. For the CDR3, the DNA is TGTGCCAGCAGCCAGCGACAGGGGTCTTGGACTGAAGCTTTCTTT.

The V and J genes are TRBV2 and TRBJ2-1; 8 positions agree with TRBD2. The CDR3 loop spans 15 amino acids. Germline assignment: CDR1 SNHLY and CDR2 FYNNEI. Trimming cost V 5 bases and J 4 bases; bases outside gene matches: 7. The CDR3 DNA follows: TGTGCCAGCAGTCGTAGCGGGATGGTATACAATGAGCAGTTCTTC. It encodes CASSRSGMVYNEQFF.

The V gene is TRBV19, the J gene TRBJ2-1; D is unresolved. Germline CDR1 and CDR2: LNHDA and SQIVND (reference sequence). The CDR3 consists of 13 residues. Trimming took off 2 bases at V and 7 bases at J, with 9 bases between the two ends. The CDR3 protein is CASSILPQNEQFF. The CDR3 coding sequence is TGTGCCAGTAGTATACTCCCCCAGAATGAGCAGTTCTTC.

The chain is built from TRBV19 and TRBJ1-3; D unclear. The CDR3 covers 15 residues. The V gene's germline CDR1 is LNHDA and CDR2 SQIVND (reference sequence). Trimming left V 5 bases short and J 0 bases short, with 11 bases between. The CDR3 sequence: CASSFGLSSGNTIYF. DNA for the CDR3: TGTGCCAGTAGTTTCGGACTGTCCTCTGGAAACACCATATATTTT.

This chain joins TRBV5-1 and TRBJ1-1, with a weak D call TRBD1 (5 bases). Per germline, CDR1 SGHRS and CDR2 YFSETQ. Trimming left V 4 bases short and J 1 base short, with 14 bases between. The CDR3 covers 15 residues. The CDR3 coding sequence is TGCGCCAGCAGCGCGGGACCTACAGAGAACACTGAAGCTTTCTTT. Residues: CASSAGPTENTEAFF.

This clone was seen more than once but under ten times. The CDR3 nucleotides are TGTGCCAGCAGTTACACTAGCGGGAGGGTGGTAGATACGCAGTATTTT. Amino acid sequence: CASSYTSGRVVDTQYF. The chain combines TRBV6-2 or TRBV6-3 with TRBJ2-3; 13 bases match TRBD2. CDR1 and CDR2 (germline): MNHEY, SVGEGT. Trimming removed 2 bases from V and 5 bases from J; junction bases left unmatched: 4. The CDR3 contains 16 residues.

The chain carries TRBV11-2 and TRBJ2-1; 8 bases align to TRBD2. The CDR3 has 14 residues. CDR1 is SGHAT, CDR2 FQNNGV, per germline. Trimming cost V 2 bases and J 9 bases; bases outside gene matches: 6. The DNA for the CDR3 is TGTGCCAGCAGCTTACAGCGGGGGAACGTTGAGCAGTTCTTC. It yields the protein CASSLQRGNVEQFF.

This chain joins TRBV18 and TRBJ2-1, with TRBD2 matching over 8 bases. V lost 0 bases and J lost 0; bases outside the gene matches: 1. Germline V gene sequence: CDR1 KGHSH, CDR2 LQKENI. The CDR3 runs 16 residues. CDR3 loop: CASSPPSGSSYNEQFF. The CDR3 region has the DNA TGTGCCAGCTCACCACCGAGCGGGAGCTCCTACAATGAGCAGTTCTTC.

The chain combines TRBV19 with TRBJ1-3; TRBD1 might be the D (5 bases). Trimming cost V 3 bases and J 6 bases, with 9 bases left between them. CDR3 size: 13 residues. Germline V gene lookup returns CDR1 LNHDA and CDR2 SQIVND (reference sequence). CDR3 bases: TGTGCCAGTAGTATCCAAGGGGCAAACACCATATATTTT. It encodes CASSIQGANTIYF.

This clone was observed a handful of times. V gene TRBV18 combines with J gene TRBJ2-1; 8 bases are a match to TRBD1. V lost 6 bases and J lost 10; bases outside the gene matches: 8. This CDR3 contains 13 residues. CDR1 and CDR2 from the germline V gene are KGHSH and LQKENI. The CDR3 here is CASSLGQGIEQFF. CDR3 DNA: TGTGCCAGCTCTCTAGGACAGGGCATCGAGCAGTTCTTC.

With respect to this clone: This sample includes further DNA sequences coding for the same CDR3. The chain carries TRBV29-1 and TRBJ1-1, with TRBD1 as a possible D gene (6 bases). This CDR3 is built from 12 residues. V was clipped by 3 bases and J by 1 base, with 6 bases between them. CDR1 is SQVTM, CDR2 ANQGSEA, per germline. The CDR3 spells CSVDRGNTEAFF. Written as DNA, the CDR3 is TGCAGCGTTGACAGGGGGAACACTGAAGCTTTCTTT.

This clone was seen only once. The V call is TRBV7-2, the J call TRBJ2-5; 10 bases are a match to TRBD2. Unmatched junction bases numbered 5, after V lost 6 bases and J lost 1 base. Germline V gene lookup returns CDR1 SGHTA and CDR2 FQGNSA. The CDR3 covers 15 residues. CDR3 DNA: TGTGCCAGCAGGCCGACTAGCGGGTTCCAAGAGACCCAGTACTTC. Its protein is CASRPTSGFQETQYF.

The V gene is TRBV19, the J gene TRBJ1-1; 7 nucleotides align to TRBD1. The CDR3 is 14 residues long. Germline V lookup: CDR1 LNHDA, CDR2 SQIVND (reference sequence). V lost 6 bases to trimming and J lost 0 bases; unmatched junction nucleotides: 4. CDR3 amino acids: CASRRDRVNTEAFF. In DNA form, the CDR3 reads TGTGCCAGTAGGAGGGACAGAGTGAACACTGAAGCTTTCTTT. Full variable domain (missing parts from reference TRBV19 and TRBJ1-1): DGGITQSPKYLFRKEGQNVTLSCEQNLNHDAMYWYRQDPGQGLRLIYYSQIVNDFQKGDIAEGYSVSREKKESFPLTVTSAQKNPTAFYLCASRRDRVNTEAFFGQGTRLTVV.

The V and J genes are TRBV7-2 and TRBJ2-2, with TRBD1 matching over 8 bases. The germline CDR1 and CDR2 sequences are SGHTA and FQGNSA. This CDR3 comprises 17 residues. V lost 1 base and J lost 4; bases outside the gene matches: 8. CDR3 region: CASSLGSDRGGTGELFF. CDR3 sequence (DNA): TGTGCCAGCAGCTTAGGGAGTGACAGGGGCGGCACCGGGGAGCTGTTTTTT.

The V call is TRBV6-5, the J call TRBJ2-7; 9 bases agree with TRBD1. The CDR3 runs 15 residues. Germline V gene lookup returns CDR1 MNHEY and CDR2 SVGAGI. V lost 2 bases, J lost 4 bases, and 6 bases stayed unmatched. CDR3 bases: TGTGCCAGCAGTTACAGCGGGACAGGGAGTTACGAGCAGTACTTC. Amino acids: CASSYSGTGSYEQYF.

This chain connects TRBV27 to TRBJ2-6, with D unresolved. The V and J ends lost 5 bases and 0 bases respectively, with 17 bases between them. Germline V gene lookup returns CDR1 MNHEY and CDR2 SMNVEV (reference sequence). This CDR3 is 18 amino acids long. CDR3 DNA sequence: TGTGCCAGCAGTCTATATGCCACTGATAGCTCTGGGGCCAACGTCCTGACTTTC. This sequence encodes CASSLYATDSSGANVLTF.

The gene calls are TRBV19 and TRBJ2-1, with 14 nucleotides matching TRBD2. This CDR3 has 16 amino acids. V was clipped by 3 bases and J by 8 bases; unmatched bases: 6. Germline-derived CDR1 and CDR2 are LNHDA and SQIVND (reference sequence). The CDR3 DNA is TGTGCCAGTAGTATTAAGACTAGCGGGGGGGCCCATGAGCAGTTCTTC. Protein sequence: CASSIKTSGGAHEQFF.

V is TRBV7-9 and J is TRBJ1-2; 9 bases are a match to TRBD1. From germline, CDR1 is SEHNR and CDR2 FQNEAQ (reference sequence). This CDR3 has 15 residues. V was clipped by 1 base and J by 9 bases; unmatched bases: 9. Written as DNA, the CDR3 is TGTGCCAGCAGCTTAGACCCCGGGACAGGGATTCGCTACACCTTC. It is translated as CASSLDPGTGIRYTF.

The chain couples TRBV28 to TRBJ2-1; D ambiguous. Germline values: CDR1 MDHEN, CDR2 SYDVKM. The CDR3 has 11 amino acids. The ends were cut back, 8 bases at V and 4 bases at J, with 6 bases in the middle. DNA for the CDR3: TGTGCCAGCGGTCTATACAATGAGCAGTTCTTC. This encodes CASGLYNEQFF.

The chain carries TRBV9 and TRBJ2-3, with D possibly TRBD1 on 5 matching bases. The CDR3 is made up of 14 amino acids. Trimming took off 7 bases at V and 6 bases at J, with 18 bases between the two ends. The V gene's germline CDR1 is SGDLS and CDR2 YYNGEE. The CDR3 spells CASARARGTDTQYF. CDR3 DNA sequence: TGTGCCAGCGCTCGGGCAAGGGGAACCGATACGCAGTATTTT.

This clone showed up just a few times. This rearrangement joins TRBV5-1 to TRBJ2-7, with 12 bases that match TRBD1. The germline CDR1 and CDR2 sequences are SGHRS and YFSETQ. CDR3 length: 15 residues. V lost 4 bases, J lost 4 bases, and 6 bases stayed unmatched. CDR3 DNA sequence: TGCGCCAGCAGCGCCGGGACAGGGGGCGGGTACGAGCAGTACTTC. Protein sequence: CASSAGTGGGYEQYF.

The count of this clone is one. The V gene is TRBV25-1, the J gene TRBJ2-7, with D uncertain. Germline V gene lookup returns CDR1 MGHDK and CDR2 SYGVNS. The CDR3 sequence is 15 residues long. V lost 1 base to trimming and J lost 3 bases, with 13 bases between them. CDR3 loop: CASSELGSLDYEQYF. The CDR3 region has the DNA TGTGCCAGCAGTGAATTGGGCTCGTTAGACTACGAGCAGTACTTC.

The chain joins TRBV7-8 to TRBJ2-5; tentative D call: TRBD2 (5 bases). Looked up from germline, CDR1 is SGHVS and CDR2 is FQNEAQ. V was pared by 1 base and J by 5 bases, with 17 bases between. There are 16 residues in the CDR3. The CDR3 DNA reads as TGTGCCAGCAGCTTAGTTACGGACTCAACTTATGAGACCCAGTACTTC. The encoded protein is CASSLVTDSTYETQYF.